The source of this TCR beta chain is a study of T cells in narcolepsy. Study-level information: Donors had narcolepsy type 1 or type 2, or were healthy controls. Regarding the study as a whole: HCRT-specific and TRIB2-specific autoreactive clonotypes appeared among same-patient CSF and blood CD4+ clonotypes. In some patient and control memory CD4+ samples, autoreactive clones were absent. Blood of same and different patients, but not healthy controls, reportedly held recurring autoreactive clonotypes.

Germline V gene lookup returns CDR1 SGHTA and CDR2 FQGTGA. The CDR3 length is 16 residues. V shed 1 base and J 9 bases; nucleotides not matched to a gene: 11. The data were produced by immunoSEQ multiplex PCR, yet TCRdb's version contains in-frame clones alone and is incomplete. The sample records over 15,000 clones, 85% being singletons. On this clone: Its antigen is currently unknown.

The receptor's source is a human donor in good health. Sequenced material: memory (CD45RA-) CD4+ T cells from blood. The chain combines TRBV7-3 with TRBJ2-1, with 8 bases fitting TRBD1. CDR3: CASSLKLHRGSSEQFF. In DNA form, the CDR3 reads TGTGCCAGCAGCTTAAAACTGCACAGGGGGTCAAGTGAGCAGTTCTTC.